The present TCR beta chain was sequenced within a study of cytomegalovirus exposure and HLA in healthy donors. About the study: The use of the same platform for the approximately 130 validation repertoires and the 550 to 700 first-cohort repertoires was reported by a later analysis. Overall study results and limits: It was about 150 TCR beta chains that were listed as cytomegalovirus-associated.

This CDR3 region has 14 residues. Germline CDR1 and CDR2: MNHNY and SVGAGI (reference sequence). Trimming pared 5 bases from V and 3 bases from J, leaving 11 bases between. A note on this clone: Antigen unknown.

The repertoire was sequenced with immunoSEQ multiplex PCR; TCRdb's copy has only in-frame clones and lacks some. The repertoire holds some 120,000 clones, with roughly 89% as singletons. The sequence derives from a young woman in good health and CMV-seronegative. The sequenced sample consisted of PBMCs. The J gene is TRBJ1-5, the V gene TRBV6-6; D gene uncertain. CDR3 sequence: CASSAQAPNQPQHF. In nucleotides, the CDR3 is TGTGCCAGCAGTGCTCAAGCCCCCAATCAGCCCCAGCATTTT.